This T cell receptor (beta chain) was retrieved from a study of cytomegalovirus exposure and HLA in healthy donors. About the study: T cells numbering some 170 million yielded roughly 120 million unique TCR beta sequences in an earlier analysis.

This PCR relied on a set of 60 Vbeta primers and 13 Jbeta primers. TCRdb keeps only in-frame clones here, not all; method: immunoSEQ multiplex PCR. The table shows about 120,000 clones, with 80% occurring only once. This TCR derives from a female donor in good health and CMV-seropositive. The sequencing input was PBMCs.

CDR3 amino acids: CASKKLDYGYTF. The CDR3 DNA sequence: TGTGCCAGCAAAAAGCTTGACTATGGCTACACCTTC. The chain has TRBV28 and TRBJ1-2; D remains unclear. V lost 7 bases and J 3 bases, leaving 9 bases between the germline ends. The CDR3 spans 12 residues. The germline V gene has CDR1 MDHEN and CDR2 SYDVKM.